This is a list of T cell receptor beta chains from one sample in a study of metastatic and nonmetastatic thyroid tumors. TCRdb re-clonotyped the PCR reads via MiXCR. The table lists about 20,000 clones, 16% of them singletons, with 8% to 13% in the top ten. Sequencing used tumor tissue. The source of these receptors is a female donor with papillary thyroid cancer or a benign thyroid nodule (not recorded which). Some clones in this sample may be carry-over from other donors' samples. Both conserved end residues are part of each CDR3. Each record gives: D gene, V gene, clone size, J gene, CDR3 DNA, CDR3 protein. A D gene is named only where the DNA matches it firmly. Clone size is given for some rows only: seen once, a few or many times, or a class if the clone is expanded.

NA	TRBV18	many	TRBJ2-7	TGTGCCAGCTCAGAACGTGTGAACGAGCAGTACTTC	CASSERVNEQYF
NA	TRBV30	once	TRBJ1-3	TGTGCCTGGATCGGGGATGGGAGCACCATATATTTT	CAWIGDGSTIYF
TRBD1	TRBV4-1	medium-sized	TRBJ1-2	TGCGCCAGCAGCTTAAATGAGGGACAGGTGTACTATGGCTACACCTTC	CASSLNEGQVYYGYTF
NA	TRBV28	many	TRBJ1-1	TGTGCCAGCAGTTGGGCGGGCACTGAAGCTTTCTTT	CASSWAGTEAFF
NA	TRBV11-2	NA	TRBJ2-2	TGTGCCAGCAGCCCGCTGAGGGGGACCGGGGAGCTGTTTTTT	CASSPLRGTGELFF
NA	TRBV30	many	TRBJ1-5	TGTGCCTGGACCCCAGATAGCAATCAGCCCCAGCATTTT	CAWTPDSNQPQHF
TRBD2	TRBV3-1	NA	TRBJ2-1	TGTGCCAGCATCCAAGTAGAACCGGCCAGTAGAGCGGGAGGTCTCTACAATGAGCAGTTCTTC	CASIQVEPASRAGGLYNEQFF
TRBD1	TRBV6-1	medium-sized	TRBJ2-7	TGTGCCAGCAGCCCCGGGACAGGGCTGGAGCAGTACTTC	CASSPGTGLEQYF
TRBD2	TRBV18	many	TRBJ2-1	TGTGCCAGCTCACCGCCAGCGGGACGGAATGAGCAGTTCTTC	CASSPPAGRNEQFF
TRBD1	TRBV7-3	many	TRBJ2-5	TGTGCCAGCAGCTTAATGGGACAGGGCCAAGAGACCCAGTACTTC	CASSLMGQGQETQYF
NA	TRBV7-6	NA	TRBJ1-1	TGTGCCAGCAGCTTAGCGCCGGGGTGGGGTAGCACTGAAGCTTTCTTT	CASSLAPGWGSTEAFF
TRBD2	TRBV4-1	many	TRBJ2-7	TGCGCCAGCAGCCAAGATTTCGGGGGGACGGCCTACGAGCAGTACTTC	CASSQDFGGTAYEQYF
NA	TRBV6-1	medium-sized	TRBJ1-1	TGTGCCAGCAGGCCCGGGCGCCGGAGGGCTGAAGCTTTCTTT	CASRPGRRRAEAFF
NA	TRBV4-1	many	TRBJ2-7	TGCGCCAGCAGCCAACGGGAGATCGAGCAGTACTTC	CASSQREIEQYF
NA	TRBV2	NA	TRBJ2-7	TGTGCCAGCAGGAATCCTGAGCCTTACGAGCAGTACTTC	CASRNPEPYEQYF
NA	TRBV12-3/TRBV12-4	many	TRBJ2-3	TGTGCCAGCAGCCCCGCCGGAGAAAGCACAGATACGCAGTATTTT	CASSPAGESTDTQYF
NA	TRBV12-3/TRBV12-4	few	TRBJ1-1	TGTGCCAGCCTTTGGGGGAACACTGAAGCTTTCTTT	CASLWGNTEAFF
TRBD2	TRBV27	medium-sized	TRBJ2-7	TGTGCCACCCGAACACTAGCGACTTTCTACGAGCAGTACTTC	CATRTLATFYEQYF
NA	TRBV5-4	medium-sized	TRBJ2-7	TGTGCCAGCAGCTTACAGGGTTCAGACTACGAGCAGTACTTC	CASSLQGSDYEQYF
TRBD2	TRBV15	medium-sized	TRBJ2-1	TGTGCCACCAGCAGAGCAGGGACTAGCGGGGGATGGGGGCAGTTCTTC	CATSRAGTSGGWGQFF
NA	TRBV24-1	many	TRBJ2-7	TGTGCCACCAGTGATGTAGCGGACCCCAAAGCGGACGAGCAGTACTTC	CATSDVADPKADEQYF
NA	TRBV20-1	many	TRBJ2-3	TGCAGTGCTAGATCCGCCGGGACAGATACGCAGTATTTT	CSARSAGTDTQYF
TRBD1	TRBV7-3	NA	TRBJ2-2	TGTGCCAGCAGCCTAGGCGACAGGGTCTTCACAGGGGAGCTGTTTTTT	CASSLGDRVFTGELFF
NA	TRBV6-1	many	TRBJ2-5	TGTGCCAGCAGCATTACATACCAGCTTGAGACCCAGTACTTC	CASSITYQLETQYF
TRBD2	TRBV5-1	many	TRBJ2-1	TGCGCCAGCAGCTTGGGGACTAGCGGATACATTTACAATGAGCAGTTCTTC	CASSLGTSGYIYNEQFF
NA	TRBV6-4	many	TRBJ2-3	TGTGCCAGCAGCGTCGGGGGTCTGGGAGATACGCAGTATTTT	CASSVGGLGDTQYF
NA	TRBV27	medium-sized	TRBJ2-7	TGTGCCAGCAGTGCCAGGGGTTCCTACGAGCAGTACTTC	CASSARGSYEQYF
TRBD2	TRBV2	many	TRBJ2-7	TGTGCCAGCTGCAGGGAGGGCTACGAGCAGTACTTC	CASCREGYEQYF